The present entry profiles one T cell receptor (beta chain) with its context. Its matching antigen is unknown. Germline V gives CDR1 SGDLS, CDR2 YYNGEE. This CDR3 is 15 amino acids long. V gave up 6 bases and J gave up 4 bases; unmatched junction bases: 8. TCRdb ran MiXCR on the 5' RACE reads and lists one entry per CDR3 protein. The sample holds fewer than 500,000 distinct CDR3 sequences, around 20% seen once. The sample belongs to a study of T cells after yellow fever vaccination. Study-wide points: Abundant bulk-population clonotypes could contaminate the FACS-sorted repertoires.

The chain couples TRBV9 to TRBJ2-1, with 9 bases identical to TRBD2. This TCR was sampled from a man aged 18 to 35 who received the YFV17D yellow fever vaccine. The sample in question was PBMCs, obtained before the yellow fever booster vaccination. The CDR3: CASMQAGGGYNEQFF. The CDR3 nucleotides are TGTGCCAGCATGCAAGCGGGGGGCGGATACAATGAGCAGTTCTTC.